This T cell receptor beta chain was recovered during a study of shared clonotypes between healthy human individuals. Study-wide points: Non-shared clonotypes had lower generation probabilities than clonotypes shared by all four sorted-subset donors. Relative to memory subsets, naive subsets generally showed larger estimated richness.

This clone was recorded a few times. The antigen remains unidentified. V dropped 8 bases and J dropped 4 bases, with 29 bases sitting between them. The CDR3 spans 18 residues. Looked up from germline, CDR1 is LGHNA and CDR2 is YSLEER. Repertoires were generated with immunoSEQ multiplex PCR, while TCRdb's copy carries only in-frame clones and drops some. Found here are around 980,000 clones, 75% to 85% of them singletons; the top ten hold roughly 0.62%. The chain joins TRBV4-3 to TRBJ1-2; TRBD1 is a possible D gene (6 bases). This receptor was obtained from a man younger than 35 in good health. Some clones in this sample may be carry-over from other donors' samples. Sample: memory CD4+ T cells from PBMCs. Specified subset: CD45RA-negative fraction. CDR3 protein: CASSRGRTFAGLPYGYTF. The CDR3 DNA is TGCGCCAGCTCCAGGGGCAGAACCTTTGCGGGGCTTCCCTATGGCTACACCTTC.